This TCR beta chain appears in the sequencing data of a study of cytomegalovirus exposure and HLA in healthy donors. A word on this clone: The antigen is not known.

The PCR was carried out with 60 Vbeta primers and 13 Jbeta primers. Per the original data handling: Roughly 11 million shared chains were among about 80 million unique TCR beta chains counted in a later analysis. The method was immunoSEQ multiplex PCR; TCRdb's version includes in-frame clones alone and lacks a portion of them. V and J calls plus clone size are reproduced from that table; the DNA served to infer D and trimming. Found here are 200,000 to 250,000 clones, around 73% of them singletons; the top ten hold 3.5% to 4%. Overall study findings and caveats: Per a prior analysis, the majority of TCR beta V segments were productive roughly 87% or roughly 30% of the time. The study put roughly 160 TCR beta chains on its list as cytomegalovirus-associated. The availability of immune exposure information extended only to CMV serostatus.

The CDR3 is made up of 14 amino acids. With V trimmed by 6 bases and J by 1 base, 5 bases remained unmatched. The germline CDR1 and CDR2 sequences are MNHNS and SASEGT. Sequencing was carried out using PBMCs. This TCR was recovered from a male donor in good health and CMV-seronegative. The chain employs TRBV6-1 and TRBJ2-7; TRBD2 matches at 8 bases. DNA for the CDR3: TGTGCCAGCAGCTCACTAGCGGAGTCCTACGAGCAGTACTTC. Amino acid sequence: CASSSLAESYEQYF.